This T cell receptor (beta chain) is from a study of blood T cell repertoires in COVID-19. Produced via immunoSEQ multiplex PCR; TCRdb's table is partial and in-frame only. This sample yields about 130,000 clones, of which almost 80% are seen a single time; over 9.5% belongs to the top ten. This TCR was sampled from a man aged 60 to 69 who had recovered from COVID-19. Sequencing was carried out using peripheral blood.

The CDR3 protein is CASSKTGTGLGAQHF. The CDR3 region has the DNA TGTGCCAGCAGCAAAACCGGGACAGGATTAGGGGCCCAGCATTTT. The chain links TRBV7-9 to TRBJ1-5; 8 nucleotides line up with TRBD1. Germline V gene sequence: CDR1 SEHNR, CDR2 FQNEAQ (reference sequence). CDR3 length: 15 amino acids. V lost 5 bases and J lost 11; bases outside the gene matches: 14. Using reference TRBV7-9 and TRBJ1-5 for the parts outside the CDR3, the full variable domain is DTGVSQNPRHKITKRGQNVTFRCDPISEHNRLYWYRQTLGQGPEFLTYFQNEAQLEKSRLLSDRFSAERPKGSFSTLEIQRTEQGDSAMYLCASSKTGTGLGAQHFGDGTRLSIL.